A single sample gave rise to the 6 T cell receptor beta chains below, sequenced in a study of CD8 T cells in cerebrospinal fluid in Alzheimer's disease. TCRdb reprocessed the 10x single-cell sequencing reads and stores each CDR3 protein as one record, lacking DNA. This sample's table has 1,500 to 2,000 distinct CDR3 sequences. The sample was cerebrospinal fluid. The receptor set was obtained from a human donor in good health.

The chain couples TRBV11-2 to TRBJ2-7; the D gene TCRdb calls, TRBD2, cannot be checked with no DNA. Per the germline V gene, CDR1 is SGHAT and CDR2 is FQNNGV. This CDR3 comprises 15 residues. The CDR3 sequence: CASSFLAGGPNEQYF.

This clonotype registers medium-sized by frequency. The V and J genes are TRBV4-1 and TRBJ2-1; the TCRdb D gene call, TRBD2, has no DNA to confirm it. This CDR3 region has 15 residues. Germline V gene sequence: CDR1 MGHRA, CDR2 YSYEKL. CDR3 protein: CASSQGPTSEGEQFF.

By frequency, this clonotype registers large. The chain employs TRBV5-1 and TRBJ2-3; as DNA is missing, the TRBD1 call by TCRdb cannot be tested. Germline loops: CDR1 SGHRS, CDR2 YFSETQ. This CDR3 is 16 amino acids long. Here the CDR3 reads CASSRDVGGGTDTQYF. The complete variable domain, with remaining parts taken from reference TRBV5-1 and TRBJ2-3, reads KAGVTQTPRYLIKTRGQQVTLSCSPISGHRSVSWYQQTPGQGLQFLFEYFSETQRNKGNFPGRFSGRQFSNSRSEMNVSTLELGDSALYLCASSRDVGGGTDTQYFGPGTRLTVL.

This clonotype is medium-sized by frequency. V is TRBV7-9 and J is TRBJ2-7. This CDR3 is built from 13 residues. CDR1 SEHNR and CDR2 FQNEAQ come from the germline V gene (reference sequence). CDR3 sequence: CASSLQEEVEQYF.

The chain couples TRBV2 to TRBJ1-5; TCRdb reports TRBD1, a call that lacks DNA to check it against. This CDR3 has 13 residues. The germline CDR1 and CDR2 sequences are SNHLY and FYNNEI. CDR3 in amino acids: CASSGQLNQPQHF.

Here the CDR3 reads CASSHGTSGYQETQYF. J is TRBJ2-5 and V is TRBV4-3; TCRdb names TRBD2, which stays unverified in the absence of DNA. The V gene's germline CDR1 is LGHNA and CDR2 YSLEER. The CDR3 is 16 residues long.